This section outlines one T cell receptor beta chain sequence together with its context. Its antigen is as yet unknown. These data are taken from a study of cytomegalovirus exposure and HLA in healthy donors. The PCR employed 60 Vbeta primers together with 13 Jbeta primers. TCRdb's table, derived via immunoSEQ multiplex PCR, lists solely in-frame clones and lacks some. The sample totals 150,000 to 200,000 clones. The germline gives CDR1 SGHRS, CDR2 YFSETQ. The CDR3 spans 17 residues. V lost 0 bases, J lost 2 bases, and 16 bases lay in between. Findings of the study overall: It was reported that TCR beta sequences correctly inferred the HLA-A and HLA-B alleles for most subjects.

The sequencing sample was made of PBMCs. The sequence was collected from an older woman in good health and CMV-seronegative. The chain couples TRBV5-1 to TRBJ2-3, with a possible D match to TRBD2 (6 bases). CDR3 region: CASSLAPTRGNTDTQYF. CDR3 in DNA: TGCGCCAGCAGCTTGGCCCCGACTAGAGGTAACACAGATACGCAGTATTTT.